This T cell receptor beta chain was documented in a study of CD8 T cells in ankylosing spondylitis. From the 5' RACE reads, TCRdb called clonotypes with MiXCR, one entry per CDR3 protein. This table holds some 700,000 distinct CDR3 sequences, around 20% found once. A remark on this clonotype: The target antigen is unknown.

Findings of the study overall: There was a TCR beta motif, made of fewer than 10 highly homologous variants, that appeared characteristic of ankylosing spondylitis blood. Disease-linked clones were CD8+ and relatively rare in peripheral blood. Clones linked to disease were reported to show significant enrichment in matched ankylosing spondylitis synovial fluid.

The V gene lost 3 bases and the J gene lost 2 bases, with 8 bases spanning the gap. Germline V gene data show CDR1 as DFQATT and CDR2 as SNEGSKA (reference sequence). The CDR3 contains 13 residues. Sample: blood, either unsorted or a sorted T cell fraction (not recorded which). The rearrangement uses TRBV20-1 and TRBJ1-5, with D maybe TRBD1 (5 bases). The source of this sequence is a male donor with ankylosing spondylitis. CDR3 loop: CSARVQGNQPQHF. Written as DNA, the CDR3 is TGCAGTGCTAGGGTACAGGGCAATCAGCCCCAGCATTTT.